This T cell receptor (beta chain) was identified in a study of CD8 T cells in Susac syndrome. cDNA came from roughly 0.47 to 1 ug RNA primed by random hexamers. MiXCR was run by TCRdb on the immunoSEQ multiplex PCR reads, yielding one entry per CDR3 protein. The table shows approximately 200,000 distinct CDR3 sequences, with 92% occurring only once. The clonotype comes from a human donor with multiple sclerosis. Specimen: CD8+ T cells from PBMCs.

CDR3 in DNA: TGTGCCAGCAGTTACCTCGCGGGGTACAATGAGCAGTTCTTC. This translates into CASSYLAGYNEQFF. The chain combines TRBV6-5 with TRBJ2-1; the D gene is possibly TRBD2 (6 bases). From germline, CDR1 is MNHEY and CDR2 SVGAGI. The CDR3 covers 14 residues. Trimming took off 2 bases at V and 4 bases at J, with 9 bases between the two ends.